This entry features one T cell receptor (beta chain) sequence. What it binds is not known. The data stem from a study of cytotoxic CD8 clonotypes in ibrutinib-treated CLL. The method was immunoSEQ multiplex PCR; TCRdb's version includes in-frame clones alone and lacks a portion of them. The repertoire holds some 19,000 clones, with roughly 80% as singletons. Overall study results and limits: Public clonotypes were seen rarely and were contracted or stable on treatment.

This receptor was taken from a human donor with chronic lymphocytic leukemia. Sequencing used PBMCs, obtained before ibrutinib treatment.

The CDR3 DNA reads as TGTGCCTGGAGGAGGGACAGGGCATCAAACAATGAGCAGTTCTTC. Its translation: CAWRRDRASNNEQFF. V usage is TRBV30 and J usage is TRBJ2-1, with 9 bases fitting TRBD1. In germline, CDR1 is GTSNPN, CDR2 SVGIG (reference sequence). The junction had 8 bases not matched to a gene; V was cut back by 3 bases and J by 5 bases. The CDR3 runs 15 residues.